A selection of T cell receptor beta chains follows, all from one sample in a study of CD8 T cells in ankylosing spondylitis. Via MiXCR, TCRdb re-called the 5' RACE reads, giving one row per CDR3 protein. The data contain roughly 700,000 distinct CDR3 sequences, about 20% of them singletons. Sequencing was performed on blood, either unsorted or a sorted T cell fraction (not recorded which). The receptors here all came from a male donor with ankylosing spondylitis. Both conserved end residues are part of each CDR3. D genes are given only for firm matches. Clone size is given for some rows only: seen once, a few or many times, or a class if the clone is expanded.

j_call: TRBJ2-3
clone_size: few
v_call: TRBV12-3/TRBV12-4
d_call: TRBD2
cdr3_nt: TGTGCCAGCAGCCCCCGAGCGGGGAAGAACACAGATACGCAGTATTTT
cdr3_aa: CASSPRAGKNTDTQYF

j_call: TRBJ1-6
clone_size: .
v_call: TRBV2
d_call: .
cdr3_nt: TGTGCCAGCAGTGAAGGGGACGCCTATAATTCACCCCTCCACTTT
cdr3_aa: CASSEGDAYNSPLHF

j_call: TRBJ2-7
clone_size: .
v_call: TRBV10-3
d_call: .
cdr3_nt: TGTGCCATCAGTGAGGAGGACTGGACGAGCTCCTACGAGCAGTACTTC
cdr3_aa: CAISEEDWTSSYEQYF

j_call: TRBJ1-1
clone_size: few
v_call: TRBV4-3
d_call: .
cdr3_nt: TGCGCCAGCAGCCAATCCGGGAGCGCTGAAGCTTTCTTT
cdr3_aa: CASSQSGSAEAFF

j_call: TRBJ2-7
clone_size: many
v_call: TRBV10-3
d_call: TRBD1
cdr3_nt: TGTGCCATCAGTCCAGGACAGGGAGGCGAGCAGTACTTC
cdr3_aa: CAISPGQGGEQYF

j_call: TRBJ2-3
clone_size: .
v_call: TRBV10-3
d_call: .
cdr3_nt: TGTGCCATCAGGAGGGGAGTGGAAGTAGATACGCAGTATTTT
cdr3_aa: CAIRRGVEVDTQYF

j_call: TRBJ1-2
clone_size: few
v_call: TRBV12-3/TRBV12-4
d_call: .
cdr3_nt: TGTGCCAGCAGTTTAGGTCGTGCGGGACTCTATGGCTACACCTTC
cdr3_aa: CASSLGRAGLYGYTF

j_call: TRBJ1-4
clone_size: many
v_call: TRBV7-6
d_call: TRBD1
cdr3_nt: TGTGCCAGCAGCTCACGACAGGGTTTGGATGAAAAACTGTTTTTT
cdr3_aa: CASSSRQGLDEKLFF

j_call: TRBJ2-3
clone_size: few
v_call: TRBV12-3/TRBV12-4
d_call: TRBD2
cdr3_nt: TGTGCCAGCAGTTCAGGACTAGCTGGGTTAATGGGCACAGATACGCAGTATTTT
cdr3_aa: CASSSGLAGLMGTDTQYF

j_call: TRBJ2-3
clone_size: .
v_call: TRBV4-3
d_call: TRBD1
cdr3_nt: TGCGCCAGCAGCCAAGAAGACAGGGGTGATACGCAGTATTTT
cdr3_aa: CASSQEDRGDTQYF

j_call: TRBJ2-1
clone_size: .
v_call: TRBV5-1
d_call: .
cdr3_nt: TGCGCCAGCAGCCCGGGGCCTGGATTTGATGAGCAGTTCTTC
cdr3_aa: CASSPGPGFDEQFF

j_call: TRBJ2-5
clone_size: many
v_call: TRBV5-1
d_call: .
cdr3_nt: TGCGCCAGCACTCTCGGGCCAGGAGGCGTCGGCCAAGAGACCCAGTACTTC
cdr3_aa: CASTLGPGGVGQETQYF

j_call: TRBJ2-7
clone_size: once
v_call: TRBV7-8
d_call: .
cdr3_nt: TGTGCCAGCAGCTTCCCTTTGACGGAAAGCTCCTACGAGCAGTACTTC
cdr3_aa: CASSFPLTESSYEQYF

j_call: TRBJ2-7
clone_size: .
v_call: TRBV20-1
d_call: .
cdr3_nt: TGCAGTGCCAACCCAGGGGGGGCGATATCCTACGAGCAGTACTTC
cdr3_aa: CSANPGGAISYEQYF

j_call: TRBJ2-3
clone_size: few
v_call: TRBV7-6
d_call: .
cdr3_nt: TGTGCCAGCAGCTTACCAAATTCCCCAGATACGCAGTATTTT
cdr3_aa: CASSLPNSPDTQYF

j_call: TRBJ1-2
clone_size: few
v_call: TRBV27
d_call: TRBD1
cdr3_nt: TGTGCCAGCAGTTCTGCCGAGGACAGGGCGGTCTATGGCTACACCTTC
cdr3_aa: CASSSAEDRAVYGYTF

j_call: TRBJ2-1
clone_size: .
v_call: TRBV5-1
d_call: TRBD1
cdr3_nt: TGCGCCAGCAGCTTGGATTCACAGGGGGACCTCAACAATGAGCAGTTCTTC
cdr3_aa: CASSLDSQGDLNNEQFF

j_call: TRBJ1-2
clone_size: few
v_call: TRBV4-2
d_call: .
cdr3_nt: TGTGCCAGCAGCCAAGATTTTACAGATTCTAACTATGGCTACACCTTC
cdr3_aa: CASSQDFTDSNYGYTF

j_call: TRBJ2-5
clone_size: .
v_call: TRBV27
d_call: .
cdr3_nt: TGTGCCAGCAGTCCCTATACGGGGACATCGGTAGAGACCCAGTACTTC
cdr3_aa: CASSPYTGTSVETQYF

j_call: TRBJ2-2
clone_size: few
v_call: TRBV5-1
d_call: TRBD2
cdr3_nt: TGCGCCAGCAGCTTTACCCGGACTAGCGGGATGGGCGGGGAGCTGTTTTTT
cdr3_aa: CASSFTRTSGMGGELFF

j_call: TRBJ2-1
clone_size: few
v_call: TRBV6-2/TRBV6-3
d_call: TRBD2
cdr3_nt: TGTGCCAGCCACGCTAGCGGAATCTTCAATGAGCAGTTCTTC
cdr3_aa: CASHASGIFNEQFF

j_call: TRBJ2-3
clone_size: .
v_call: TRBV20-1
d_call: .
cdr3_nt: TGCAGTGCTAGAGGCCTTAGGAGGGCTAAGTACACAGATACGCAGTATTTT
cdr3_aa: CSARGLRRAKYTDTQYF

j_call: TRBJ1-1
clone_size: few
v_call: TRBV4-2
d_call: .
cdr3_nt: TGTGCCAGCAGCGAATCAGACAGAGAGGCCACTGAAGCTTTCTTT
cdr3_aa: CASSESDREATEAFF

j_call: TRBJ2-1
clone_size: few
v_call: TRBV12-3/TRBV12-4
d_call: .
cdr3_nt: TGTGCCAGCAGTTTCGAGGGCGCGAGCTCCTACAATGAGCAGTTCTTC
cdr3_aa: CASSFEGASSYNEQFF

j_call: TRBJ1-1
clone_size: many
v_call: TRBV6-5
d_call: .
cdr3_nt: TGTGCCAGCAGTTACTCAGGTTATGAAGCTTTCTTT
cdr3_aa: CASSYSGYEAFF

j_call: TRBJ2-5
clone_size: few
v_call: TRBV20-1
d_call: .
cdr3_nt: TGCAGTGCTAGAGATCAGGGAACGGAGACCCAGTACTTC
cdr3_aa: CSARDQGTETQYF

j_call: TRBJ1-1
clone_size: .
v_call: TRBV20-1
d_call: .
cdr3_nt: TGCAGTGCTTTTCCCGGGGGGGTGAACACTGAAGCTTTCTTT
cdr3_aa: CSAFPGGVNTEAFF

j_call: TRBJ1-5
clone_size: .
v_call: TRBV5-1
d_call: .
cdr3_nt: TGCGCCAGCAGCTTGGGGGGTTTGGGGTCGCCCCAGCATTTT
cdr3_aa: CASSLGGLGSPQHF

j_call: TRBJ2-2
clone_size: .
v_call: TRBV6-2/TRBV6-3
d_call: TRBD1
cdr3_nt: TGTGCCAGCAGTTACTCCACCATGGGACAGGCGAACACCGGGGAGCTGTTTTTT
cdr3_aa: CASSYSTMGQANTGELFF

j_call: TRBJ2-1
clone_size: .
v_call: TRBV27
d_call: TRBD2
cdr3_nt: TGTGCCAGCAGTTCTCCTAGCGGGGGTAACAATGAGCAGTTCTTC
cdr3_aa: CASSSPSGGNNEQFF

j_call: TRBJ1-1
clone_size: few
v_call: TRBV15
d_call: .
cdr3_nt: TGTGCCACCAGCAGAGAATTACCCTCGGCGGAAGAAGCTTTCTTT
cdr3_aa: CATSRELPSAEEAFF

j_call: TRBJ2-7
clone_size: few
v_call: TRBV20-1
d_call: TRBD2
cdr3_nt: TGCAGTGAGGCCAGCGGGAGGGGAGACGAGCAGTACTTC
cdr3_aa: CSEASGRGDEQYF

j_call: TRBJ1-1
clone_size: .
v_call: TRBV6-5
d_call: .
cdr3_nt: TGTGCCAGCAGTTACGGAGGGGTGGGGAACACTGAAGCTTTCTTT
cdr3_aa: CASSYGGVGNTEAFF

j_call: TRBJ1-2
clone_size: .
v_call: TRBV5-1
d_call: .
cdr3_nt: TGCGCCAGCAGCCCAGGGAGTTCCGCTGGCTACACCTTC
cdr3_aa: CASSPGSSAGYTF

j_call: TRBJ2-2
clone_size: .
v_call: TRBV20-1
d_call: .
cdr3_nt: TGCAGTGCTAGAAAACCGCAGGAGAACACCGGGGAGCTGTTTTTT
cdr3_aa: CSARKPQENTGELFF